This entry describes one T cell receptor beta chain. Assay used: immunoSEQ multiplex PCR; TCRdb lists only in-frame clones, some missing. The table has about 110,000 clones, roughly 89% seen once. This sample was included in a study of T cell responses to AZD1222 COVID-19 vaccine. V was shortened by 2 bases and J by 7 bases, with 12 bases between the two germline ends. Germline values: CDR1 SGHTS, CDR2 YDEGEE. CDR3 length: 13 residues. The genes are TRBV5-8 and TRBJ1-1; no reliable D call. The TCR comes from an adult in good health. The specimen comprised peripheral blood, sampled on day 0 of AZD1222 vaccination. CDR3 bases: TGTGCCAGCAGCTTTTCTCTTTGGGATGAAGCTTTCTTT. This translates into CASSFSLWDEAFF.